This T cell receptor (beta chain) was profiled in a study of vaccination effects on CD4 cells after COVID-19. The study's findings and limits: Missing from the study were early post-infection timepoints, and its convalescent patients were few. Marked clonal contraction of both clone types appeared late after vaccination.

In its sample, this clone was seen a few times. Its target is not known. Sequencing in the ViraFEST assay came after antigen-specific CD4+ T cells had been expanded with viral peptide pools, which were used to stimulate PBMC. Following culture for about 11 days, CD4+ T cells were isolated. All vaccine recipients tested negative for nucleocapsid antibodies and had never contracted SARS-CoV-2 infection. Cultures had half their medium replaced with IL-2 medium on days 3 and 7. The J segment lost 6 bases and the V segment lost 6 bases, leaving 4 bases of the junction unmatched. The CDR3 is 14 residues long. Germline lookup yields CDR1 MNHNS and CDR2 SASEGT. The data were produced by immunoSEQ multiplex PCR, yet TCRdb's version contains in-frame clones alone and is incomplete. The data hold about 40,000 clones, with about three fifths observed a single time.

The source material was CD4+ T cells from PBMCs cultured with HCoV-OC43 spike peptides, sampled before COVID-19 vaccination. Subset here: HCoV-OC43 spike overlapping peptide pool stimulation. The receptor was derived from a human donor who received a COVID-19 vaccine. V gene TRBV6-1 combines with J gene TRBJ1-6; 8 positions agree with TRBD1. CDR3 in amino acids: CASRGTGLNSPLHF. The CDR3 DNA is TGTGCCAGCAGGGGGACAGGACTTAATTCACCCCTCCACTTT.